Given below is one TCR beta chain in context. PCR involved 60 Vbeta and 13 Jbeta primers. Generated by immunoSEQ multiplex PCR, the TCRdb table keeps only in-frame clones and is missing some. The table lists approximately 75,000 clones. These data are taken from a study of cytomegalovirus exposure and HLA in healthy donors. J gave up 8 bases and V 3 bases, and 11 bases lay outside the gene matches. The germline gives CDR1 SEHNR, CDR2 FQNEAQ (reference sequence). This CDR3 is 16 amino acids long. The material sequenced was PBMCs. This chain uses TRBV7-9 with TRBJ1-4; 8 nucleotides line up with TRBD1. The source of this sequence is a boy younger than 18 in good health and CMV-seronegative. Here the CDR3 reads CASSLRGGQGVEKLFF. The CDR3 DNA reads as TGTGCCAGCAGCTTGAGAGGTGGACAGGGAGTGGAAAAACTGTTTTTT.